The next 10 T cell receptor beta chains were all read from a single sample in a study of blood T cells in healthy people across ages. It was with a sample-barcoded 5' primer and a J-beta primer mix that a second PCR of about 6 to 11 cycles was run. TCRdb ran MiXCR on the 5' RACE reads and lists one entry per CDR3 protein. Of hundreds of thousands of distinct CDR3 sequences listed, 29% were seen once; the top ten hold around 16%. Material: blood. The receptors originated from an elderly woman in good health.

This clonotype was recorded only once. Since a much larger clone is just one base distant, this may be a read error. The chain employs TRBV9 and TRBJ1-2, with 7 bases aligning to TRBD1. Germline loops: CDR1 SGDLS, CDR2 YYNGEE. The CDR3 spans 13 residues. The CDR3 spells CAGSYRTGGGYTF. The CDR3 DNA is TGTGCCGGCAGTTACCGGACAGGAGGAGGCTACACCTTC.

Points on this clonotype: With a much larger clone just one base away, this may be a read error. The DNA of the CDR3 is TGTGCCAGCAGACTATCCACCTACAATGAGCAGTACTTC. Its protein product is CASRLSTYNEQYF. The chain employs TRBV2 and TRBJ2-7, with unresolved D. There are 13 residues in the CDR3. V lost 6 bases to trimming and J lost 7 bases, with 16 bases between them. Germline CDR1 and CDR2: SNHLY and FYNNEI.

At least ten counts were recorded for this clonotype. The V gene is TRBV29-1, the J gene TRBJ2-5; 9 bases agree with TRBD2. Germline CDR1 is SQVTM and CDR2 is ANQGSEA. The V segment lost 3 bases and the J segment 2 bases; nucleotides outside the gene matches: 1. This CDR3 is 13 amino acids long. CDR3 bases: TGCAGCGTTGAGGGACTAGCTCAAGAGACCCAGTACTTC. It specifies CSVEGLAQETQYF.

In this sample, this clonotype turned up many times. As DNA, the CDR3 is TGTGCCAGCAGCTTAGCGAGGGATGTGAGAGAGCAGTATTTT. It translates to CASSLARDVREQYF. The J gene is TRBJ2-3, the V gene TRBV7-2, with D possibly matching TRBD2 (5 bases). Trimming took 0 bases from V and 11 from J, leaving 15 bases between them. Germline lookup yields CDR1 SGHTA and CDR2 FQGNSA. There are 14 residues in the CDR3.

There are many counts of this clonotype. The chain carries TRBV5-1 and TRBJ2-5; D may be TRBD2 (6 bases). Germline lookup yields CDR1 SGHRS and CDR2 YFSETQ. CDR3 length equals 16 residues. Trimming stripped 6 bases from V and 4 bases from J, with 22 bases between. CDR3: CASNSGGLGVGETQYF. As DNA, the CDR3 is TGCGCCAGCAACTCCGGGGGTTTAGGCGTGGGAGAGACCCAGTACTTC.

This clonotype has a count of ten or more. The CDR3 spells CSARDPGTGVYEQFF. The CDR3 DNA reads as TGCAGTGCTAGAGACCCCGGGACAGGTGTATATGAGCAGTTCTTC. The rearrangement uses TRBV20-1 and TRBJ2-1, with TRBD1 identical over 8 bases. Trimming cost V 0 bases and J 8 bases; bases outside gene matches: 9. The CDR3 is 15 amino acids. Germline V CDR1 and CDR2: DFQATT, SNEGSKA (reference sequence).

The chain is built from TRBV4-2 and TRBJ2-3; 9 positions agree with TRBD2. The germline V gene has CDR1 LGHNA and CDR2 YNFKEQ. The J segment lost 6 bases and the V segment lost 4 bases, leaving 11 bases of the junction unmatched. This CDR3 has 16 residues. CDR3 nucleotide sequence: TGTGCCAGCAGCCCTGATAGCGGGAGAAAGGCCGATACGCAGTATTTT. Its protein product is CASSPDSGRKADTQYF.

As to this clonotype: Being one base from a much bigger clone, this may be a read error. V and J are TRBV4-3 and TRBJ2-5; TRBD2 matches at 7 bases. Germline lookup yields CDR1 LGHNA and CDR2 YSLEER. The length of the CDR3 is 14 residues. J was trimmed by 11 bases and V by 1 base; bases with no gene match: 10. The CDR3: CASSQGLANNEQYF. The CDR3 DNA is TGCGCCAGCAGCCAAGGACTAGCAAACAATGAGCAGTACTTC.

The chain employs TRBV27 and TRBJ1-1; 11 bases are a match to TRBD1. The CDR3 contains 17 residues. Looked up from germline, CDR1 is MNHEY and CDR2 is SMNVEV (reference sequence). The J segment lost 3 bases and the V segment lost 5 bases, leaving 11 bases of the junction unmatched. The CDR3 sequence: CASSPRTGGSIYTEAFF. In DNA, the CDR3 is TGTGCCAGCAGTCCAAGGACAGGGGGCTCAATTTACACTGAAGCTTTCTTT.

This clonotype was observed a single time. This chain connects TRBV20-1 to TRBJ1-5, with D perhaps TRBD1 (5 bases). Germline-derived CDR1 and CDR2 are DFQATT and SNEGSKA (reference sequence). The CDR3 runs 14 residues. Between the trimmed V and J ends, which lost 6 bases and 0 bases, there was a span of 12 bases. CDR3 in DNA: TGCAGTGCCACGGGACGGGATAGCAATCAGCCCCAGCATTTT. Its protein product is CSATGRDSNQPQHF.